This T cell receptor beta chain was identified in a study of blood T cell repertoires in COVID-19. Study details: COVID-19 samples, acute and convalescent, were from the United States, Italy and Spain. From T cells, B-cell-depleted T cells, or PBMCs came the material, which was cDNA or gDNA.

In the authors' workflow: Researchers report that nucleated cell counts were estimated from reference gene primer amplification. The repertoire was sequenced with immunoSEQ multiplex PCR; TCRdb's copy has only in-frame clones and lacks some. V and J calls and clone size are those listed in that table; D and trimming were worked out from the DNA. The table lists 120,000 or so clones, around 87% of them singletons. CDR3 size: 17 residues. The sample taken for sequencing was peripheral blood. The chain employs TRBV21-1 and TRBJ1-1; TRBD1 reflects the table's D call only, with no check against the DNA. TRBV21-1 is described as a pseudogene. The TCR was taken from a woman aged 60-75 years with acute or convalescent COVID-19. CDR3 bases: TGTGCCAGCAGCACTCCCCGGGACACCCTTTCGGCCACTGAAGCTTTCTTT. The encoded protein is CASSTPRDTLSATEAFF.